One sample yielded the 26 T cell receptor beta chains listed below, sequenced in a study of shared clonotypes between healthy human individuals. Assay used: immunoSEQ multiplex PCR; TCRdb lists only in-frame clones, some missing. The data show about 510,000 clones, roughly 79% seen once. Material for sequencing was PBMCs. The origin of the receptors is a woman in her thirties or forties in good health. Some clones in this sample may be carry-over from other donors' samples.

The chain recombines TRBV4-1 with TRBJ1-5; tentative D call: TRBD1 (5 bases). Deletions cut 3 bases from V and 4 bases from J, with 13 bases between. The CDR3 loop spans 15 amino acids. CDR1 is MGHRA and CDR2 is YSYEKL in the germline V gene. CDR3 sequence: CASSHLAGLNQPQHF. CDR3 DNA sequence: TGCGCCAGCAGCCATCTCGCAGGGCTTAATCAGCCCCAGCATTTT.

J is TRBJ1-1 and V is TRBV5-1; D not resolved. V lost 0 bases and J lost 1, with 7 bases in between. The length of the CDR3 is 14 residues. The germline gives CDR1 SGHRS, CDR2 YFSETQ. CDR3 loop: CASSLVRGNTEAFF. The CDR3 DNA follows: TGCGCCAGCAGCTTGGTTCGGGGGAACACTGAAGCTTTCTTT.

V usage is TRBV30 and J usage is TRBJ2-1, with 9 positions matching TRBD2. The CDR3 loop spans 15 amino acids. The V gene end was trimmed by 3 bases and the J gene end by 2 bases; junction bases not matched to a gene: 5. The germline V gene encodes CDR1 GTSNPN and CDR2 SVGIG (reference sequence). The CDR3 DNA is TGTGCCTGGAGCTCGAGCGGGAGGCCCTACAATGAGCAGTTCTTC. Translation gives CAWSSSGRPYNEQFF.

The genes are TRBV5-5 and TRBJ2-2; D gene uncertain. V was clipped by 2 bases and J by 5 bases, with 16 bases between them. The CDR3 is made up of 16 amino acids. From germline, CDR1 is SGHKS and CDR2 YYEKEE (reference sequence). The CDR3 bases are TGTGCCAGCAGCTTTGGTTTGGGGTCGGTTACCGGGGAGCTGTTTTTT. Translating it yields CASSFGLGSVTGELFF. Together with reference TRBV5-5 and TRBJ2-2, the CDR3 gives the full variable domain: DAGVTQSPTHLIKTRGQQVTLRCSPISGHKSVSWYQQVLGQGPQFIFQYYEKEERGRGNFPDRFSARQFPNYSSELNVNALLLGDSALYLCASSFGLGSVTGELFFGEGSRLTVL.

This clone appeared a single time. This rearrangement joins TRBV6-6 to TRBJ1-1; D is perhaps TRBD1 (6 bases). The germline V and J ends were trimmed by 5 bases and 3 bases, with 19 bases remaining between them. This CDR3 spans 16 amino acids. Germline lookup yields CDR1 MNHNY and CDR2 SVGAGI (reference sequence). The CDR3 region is CASSGSGRGADTEAFF. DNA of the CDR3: TGTGCCAGCAGTGGGTCGGGCAGGGGCGCGGACACTGAAGCTTTCTTT.

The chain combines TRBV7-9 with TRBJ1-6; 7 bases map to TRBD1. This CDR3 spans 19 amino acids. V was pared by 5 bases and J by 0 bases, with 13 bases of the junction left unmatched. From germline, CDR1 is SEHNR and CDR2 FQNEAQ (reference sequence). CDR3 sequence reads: CASSPNYGQESSYNSPLHF. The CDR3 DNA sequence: TGTGCCAGCAGCCCCAACTACGGACAGGAGAGCTCCTATAATTCACCCCTCCACTTT.

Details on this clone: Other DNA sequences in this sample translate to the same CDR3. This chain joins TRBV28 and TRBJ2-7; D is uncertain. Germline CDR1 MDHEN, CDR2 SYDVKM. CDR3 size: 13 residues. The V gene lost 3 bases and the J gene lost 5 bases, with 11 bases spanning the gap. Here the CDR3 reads CASSFPGPHEQYF. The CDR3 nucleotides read TGTGCCAGCAGTTTCCCGGGTCCACACGAGCAGTACTTC.

The CDR3 region has the DNA TGTGCCAGCAGAATGACTAGCGGCCAAGAGACCCAGTACTTC. Its protein is CASRMTSGQETQYF. The chain uses TRBV6-5 and TRBJ2-5; 9 positions agree with TRBD2. Germline loops: CDR1 MNHEY, CDR2 SVGAGI. The V gene end was trimmed by 6 bases and the J gene end by 1 base; junction bases not matched to a gene: 3. This CDR3 spans 14 amino acids.

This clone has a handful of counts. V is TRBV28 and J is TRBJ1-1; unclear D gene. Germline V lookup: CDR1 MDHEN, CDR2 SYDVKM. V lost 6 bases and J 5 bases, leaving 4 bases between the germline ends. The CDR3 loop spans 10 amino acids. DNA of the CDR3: TGTGCCAGCAGCGGGACTGAAGCTTTCTTT. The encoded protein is CASSGTEAFF.

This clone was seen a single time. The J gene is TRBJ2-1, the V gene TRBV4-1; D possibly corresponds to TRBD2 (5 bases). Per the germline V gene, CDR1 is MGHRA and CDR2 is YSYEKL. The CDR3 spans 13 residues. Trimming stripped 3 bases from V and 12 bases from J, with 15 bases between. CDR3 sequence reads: CASSQGVSAAQFF. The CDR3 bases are TGCGCCAGCAGCCAGGGCGTCTCAGCGGCGCAGTTCTTC.

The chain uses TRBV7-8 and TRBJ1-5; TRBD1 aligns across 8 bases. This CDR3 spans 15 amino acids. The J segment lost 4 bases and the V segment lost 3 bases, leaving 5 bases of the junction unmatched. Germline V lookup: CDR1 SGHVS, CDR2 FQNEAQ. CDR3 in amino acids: CASSFDRGRNQPQHF. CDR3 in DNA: TGTGCCAGCAGCTTCGACAGGGGACGGAATCAGCCCCAGCATTTT.

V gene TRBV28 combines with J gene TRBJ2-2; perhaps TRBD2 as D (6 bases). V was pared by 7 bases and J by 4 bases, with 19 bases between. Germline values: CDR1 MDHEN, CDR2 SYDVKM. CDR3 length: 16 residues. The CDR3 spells CASIWGVGFPTGELFF. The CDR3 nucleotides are TGTGCCAGCATTTGGGGGGTGGGATTCCCCACCGGGGAGCTGTTTTTT. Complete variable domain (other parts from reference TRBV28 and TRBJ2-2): DVKVTQSSRYLVKRTGEKVFLECVQDMDHENMFWYRQDPGLGLRLIYFSYDVKMKEKGDIPEGYSVSREKKERFSLILESASTNQTSMYLCASIWGVGFPTGELFFGEGSRLTVL.

For the CDR3, the DNA is TGTGCCAGCAGCGTATGGGGTAGCTTAAACACCGGGGAGCTGTTTTTT. It translates to CASSVWGSLNTGELFF. The rearrangement joins TRBV9 to TRBJ2-2; D not resolved. There are 16 residues in the CDR3. Per germline, CDR1 SGDLS and CDR2 YYNGEE. Trimming pared 1 base from V and 2 bases from J, leaving 12 bases between.

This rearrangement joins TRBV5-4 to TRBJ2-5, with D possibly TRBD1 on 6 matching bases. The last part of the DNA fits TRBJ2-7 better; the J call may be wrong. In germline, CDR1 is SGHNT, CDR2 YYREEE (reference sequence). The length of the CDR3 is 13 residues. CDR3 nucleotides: TGTGCCAGCAGCTTGTACAGGGTCCACGAGCAGTACTTC. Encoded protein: CASSLYRVHEQYF.

The CDR3 DNA sequence: TGTGCCAGCTCCGCAGGGGCGGGAGGGAACATTCAGTACTTC. Protein product: CASSAGAGGNIQYF. The chain is built from TRBV18 and TRBJ2-4; 9 nucleotides match TRBD2. The CDR3 is made up of 14 amino acids. Germline loops: CDR1 KGHSH, CDR2 LQKENI. With 6 bases clipped from V and 7 bases from J, the junction kept 7 bases outside the gene matches.

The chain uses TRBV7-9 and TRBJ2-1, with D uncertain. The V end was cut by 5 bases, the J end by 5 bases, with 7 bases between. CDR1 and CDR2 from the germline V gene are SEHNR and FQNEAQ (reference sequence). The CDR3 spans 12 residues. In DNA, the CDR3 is TGTGCCAGCAGCCTCGATCACAATGAGCAGTTCTTC. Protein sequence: CASSLDHNEQFF.

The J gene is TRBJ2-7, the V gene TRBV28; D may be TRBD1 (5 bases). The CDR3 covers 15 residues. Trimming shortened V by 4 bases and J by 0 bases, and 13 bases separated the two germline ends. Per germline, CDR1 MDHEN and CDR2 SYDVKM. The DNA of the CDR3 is TGTGCCAGCAGTTCAGACACAGGTTCCTCCTACGAGCAGTACTTC. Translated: CASSSDTGSSYEQYF.

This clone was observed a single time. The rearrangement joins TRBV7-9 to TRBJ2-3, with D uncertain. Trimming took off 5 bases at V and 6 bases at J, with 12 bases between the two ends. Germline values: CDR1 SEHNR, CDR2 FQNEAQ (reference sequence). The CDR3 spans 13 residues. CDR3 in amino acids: CASSHPVGDTQYF. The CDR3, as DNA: TGTGCCAGCAGCCACCCAGTCGGGGATACGCAGTATTTT.

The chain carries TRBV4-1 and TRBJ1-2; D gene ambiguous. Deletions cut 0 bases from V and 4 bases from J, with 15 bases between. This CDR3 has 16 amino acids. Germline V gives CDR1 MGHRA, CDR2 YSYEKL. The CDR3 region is CASSQDPLDLPYGYTF. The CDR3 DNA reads TGCGCCAGCAGCCAAGATCCCCTAGACCTACCCTATGGCTACACCTTC.

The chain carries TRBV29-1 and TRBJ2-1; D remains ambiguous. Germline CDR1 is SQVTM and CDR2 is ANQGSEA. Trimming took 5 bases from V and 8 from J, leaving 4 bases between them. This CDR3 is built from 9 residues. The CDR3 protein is CSVQDEQFF. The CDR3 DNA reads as TGCAGCGTTCAGGATGAGCAGTTCTTC.

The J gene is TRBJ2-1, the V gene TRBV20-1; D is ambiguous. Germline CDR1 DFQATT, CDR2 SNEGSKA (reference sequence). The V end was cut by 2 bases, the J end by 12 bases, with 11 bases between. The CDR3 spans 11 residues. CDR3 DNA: TGCAGTGCTAGAAAACGCCCTGGGCAGTTCTTC. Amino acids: CSARKRPGQFF.

As DNA, the CDR3 is TGCGCCAGCAGCTTCGTGGGACTAGGCGCACAAGAGACCCAGTACTTC. The encoded protein is CASSFVGLGAQETQYF. The rearrangement uses TRBV5-1 and TRBJ2-5; 8 bases line up with TRBD2. The CDR3 has 16 amino acids. V shed 2 bases, J shed 2 bases, and the junction held 8 bases outside the gene matches. The V gene's germline CDR1 is SGHRS and CDR2 YFSETQ. The full variable domain, completed using reference TRBV5-1 and TRBJ2-5, is KAGVTQTPRYLIKTRGQQVTLSCSPISGHRSVSWYQQTPGQGLQFLFEYFSETQRNKGNFPGRFSGRQFSNSRSEMNVSTLELGDSALYLCASSFVGLGAQETQYFGPGTRLLVL.

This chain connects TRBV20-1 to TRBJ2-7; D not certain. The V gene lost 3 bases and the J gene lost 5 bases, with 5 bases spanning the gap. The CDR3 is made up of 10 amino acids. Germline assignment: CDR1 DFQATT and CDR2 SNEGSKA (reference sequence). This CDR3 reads CSASSDEQYF. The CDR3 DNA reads TGCAGTGCTAGTTCGGACGAGCAGTACTTC.

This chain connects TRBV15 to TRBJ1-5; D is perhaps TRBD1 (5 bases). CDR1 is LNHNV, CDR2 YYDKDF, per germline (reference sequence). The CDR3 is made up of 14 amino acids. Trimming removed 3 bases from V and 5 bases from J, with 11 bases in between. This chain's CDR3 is CATSSALGDQPQHF. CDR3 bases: TGTGCCACCAGCAGCGCCCTGGGGGATCAGCCCCAGCATTTT. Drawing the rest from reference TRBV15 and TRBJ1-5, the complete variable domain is DAMVIQNPRYQVTQFGKPVTLSCSQTLNHNVMYWYQQKSSQAPKLLFHYYDKDFNNEADTPDNFQSRRPNTSFCFLDIRSPGLGDTAMYLCATSSALGDQPQHFGDGTRLSIL.

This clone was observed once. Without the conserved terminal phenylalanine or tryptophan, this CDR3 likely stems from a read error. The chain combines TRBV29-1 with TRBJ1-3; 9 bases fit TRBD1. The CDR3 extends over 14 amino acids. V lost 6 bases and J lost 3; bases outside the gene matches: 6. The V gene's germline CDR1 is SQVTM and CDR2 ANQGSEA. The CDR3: CSVQQGAGGNTIYS. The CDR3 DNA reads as TGCAGCGTACAACAGGGGGCAGGTGGAAACACCATATATTCT.

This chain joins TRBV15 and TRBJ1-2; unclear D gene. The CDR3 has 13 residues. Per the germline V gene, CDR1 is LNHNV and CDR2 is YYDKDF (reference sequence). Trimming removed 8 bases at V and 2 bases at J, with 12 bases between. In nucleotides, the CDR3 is TGTGCCACCGGAAAAGGGCCGAACTATGGCTACACCTTC. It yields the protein CATGKGPNYGYTF. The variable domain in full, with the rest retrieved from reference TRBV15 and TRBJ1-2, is DAMVIQNPRYQVTQFGKPVTLSCSQTLNHNVMYWYQQKSSQAPKLLFHYYDKDFNNEADTPDNFQSRRPNTSFCFLDIRSPGLGDTAMYLCATGKGPNYGYTFGSGTRLTVV.